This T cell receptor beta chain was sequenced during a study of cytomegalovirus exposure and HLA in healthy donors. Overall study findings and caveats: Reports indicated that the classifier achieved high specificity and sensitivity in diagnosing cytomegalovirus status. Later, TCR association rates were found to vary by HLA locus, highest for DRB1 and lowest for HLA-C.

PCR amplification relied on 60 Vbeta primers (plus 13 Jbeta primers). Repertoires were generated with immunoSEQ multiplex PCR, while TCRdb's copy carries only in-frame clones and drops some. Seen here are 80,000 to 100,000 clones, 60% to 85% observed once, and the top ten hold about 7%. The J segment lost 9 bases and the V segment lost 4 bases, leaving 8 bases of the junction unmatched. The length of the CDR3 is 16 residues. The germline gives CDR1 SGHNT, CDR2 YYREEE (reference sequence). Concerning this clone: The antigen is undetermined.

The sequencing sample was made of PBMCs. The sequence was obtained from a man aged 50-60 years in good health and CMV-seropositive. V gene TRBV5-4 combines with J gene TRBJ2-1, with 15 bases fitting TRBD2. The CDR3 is CASSDGLAGGVIEQFF. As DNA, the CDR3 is TGTGCCAGCAGCGACGGACTAGCGGGGGGGGTTATTGAGCAGTTCTTC.